The rows below give T cell receptor beta chains drawn from one sample of a study of blood T cell repertoires in COVID-19. Method: immunoSEQ multiplex PCR; TCRdb's copy keeps in-frame clones and lacks some. The sample yields 100,000 to 120,000 clones, more than 80% seen once. The sequenced sample was peripheral blood. The source is a woman in her thirties or forties with acute or convalescent COVID-19. Each CDR3 is given with its conserved first and last residue. Each record gives: clone size, D gene, V gene, J gene, CDR3 protein, CDR3 DNA. The D gene is left open where the match is weak. Not every row has a clone size; where given, it reads once, few, many or a size class.

>-|TRBD2|TRBV7-8|TRBJ2-2
CATRLAENTGELFF
TGTGCCACCCGTCTAGCGGAGAACACCGGGGAGCTGTTTTTT
>-|TRBD1|TRBV9|TRBJ2-7
CASSVGWGQGEASYEQYF
TGTGCCAGCAGCGTAGGATGGGGACAGGGTGAAGCTTCCTACGAGCAGTACTTC
>few|-|TRBV9|TRBJ2-2
CASSLGGDTGELFF
TGTGCCAGCAGCCTGGGCGGGGACACCGGGGAGCTGTTTTTT
>-|TRBD1|TRBV6-1|TRBJ1-4
CASSPRQGIGLFF
TGTGCCAGCAGTCCCCGACAGGGAATTGGACTGTTTTTT
>few|TRBD1|TRBV19|TRBJ1-4
CASTKNRGDEKLFF
TGTGCCAGTACTAAAAACAGGGGAGACGAAAAACTGTTTTTT
>many|-|TRBV5-1|TRBJ1-1
CASSLAGSEAFF
TGCGCCAGCAGCTTGGCAGGCTCTGAAGCTTTCTTT
>-|TRBD2|TRBV19|TRBJ2-2
CASSIGLAGGRNTGELFF
TGTGCCAGTAGTATCGGACTAGCGGGGGGTCGGAACACCGGGGAGCTGTTTTTT
>-|-|TRBV2|TRBJ2-6
CASKGAGVAGANVLTF
TGTGCCAGCAAAGGGGCAGGGGTGGCTGGGGCCAACGTCCTGACTTTC
>-|-|TRBV19|TRBJ1-5
CASTRPGEQPQHF
TGTGCCAGTACCCGCCCAGGCGAGCAGCCCCAGCATTTT
>-|-|TRBV4-1|TRBJ1-3
CASSTPGDTSRRERTIYF
TGCGCCAGCAGTACCCCCGGGGACACCTCTAGAAGGGAGCGCACCATATATTTT
>-|-|TRBV5-4|TRBJ2-3
CASRSRAGASTDTQYF
TGTGCCAGCAGATCGAGGGCGGGGGCCAGCACAGATACGCAGTATTTT
>-|TRBD1|TRBV15|TRBJ1-2
CATSRGQGGYGYTF
TGTGCCACCAGCAGGGGACAGGGAGGGTATGGCTACACCTTC
>-|-|TRBV10-1|TRBJ2-5
CASRRGIETQYF
TGCGCCAGCAGGAGGGGGATAGAGACCCAGTACTTC
>-|-|TRBV20-1|TRBJ1-1
CSASRGAPEAFF
TGCAGTGCTAGTCGGGGTGCCCCTGAAGCTTTCTTT
>few|TRBD1|TRBV10-2|TRBJ1-4
CASTQTGREKLFF
TGCGCCAGCACCCAGACAGGGAGGGAAAAACTGTTTTTT
>-|TRBD1|TRBV19|TRBJ2-7
CASSADRGGEQYF
TGTGCCAGTAGTGCCGACAGGGGTGGCGAGCAGTACTTC
>-|TRBD1|TRBV10-3|TRBJ2-2
CAISGTGAGELFF
TGTGCCATCAGTGGAACAGGGGCCGGGGAGCTGTTTTTT
>-|TRBD2|TRBV6-6|TRBJ2-7
CASSYRSGGSFEQYF
TGTGCCAGCAGTTACCGGAGCGGGGGGTCGTTCGAGCAGTACTTC
>-|-|TRBV6-5|TRBJ1-2
CASSWGGFNYGYTF
TGTGCCAGCAGTTGGGGGGGGTTCAACTATGGCTACACCTTC
>-|-|TRBV6-5|TRBJ2-2
CASRREPNTGELFF
TGTGCCAGCCGCAGGGAACCGAACACCGGGGAGCTGTTTTTT
>-|-|TRBV7-2|TRBJ1-2
CASSSLPKSEHGYTF
TGTGCCAGCAGCTCCCTCCCCAAGAGTGAACATGGCTACACCTTC
>once|-|TRBV3-1/TRBV3-2|TRBJ1-5
CASSQGHRAFQPQHF
TGTGCCAGCAGCCAAGGCCACAGGGCTTTTCAGCCCCAGCATTTT
>-|-|TRBV2|TRBJ1-5
CASSELRNQPQHF
TGTGCCAGCAGTGAGCTCAGAAATCAGCCCCAGCATTTT
>-|TRBD1|TRBV4-1|TRBJ1-2
CASSQDRDRGGMAYGYTF
TGCGCCAGCAGCCAAGACCGGGACAGGGGGGGGATGGCCTATGGCTACACCTTC
>-|-|TRBV5-1|TRBJ2-5
CASSFGTAGKTQYF
TGCGCCAGCAGCTTTGGGACGGCGGGGAAGACCCAGTACTTC
>once|TRBD1|TRBV19|TRBJ1-2
CAGSIGQGGHGYTF
TGTGCCGGTAGTATAGGACAGGGGGGACATGGCTACACCTTC
>-|TRBD1|TRBV9|TRBJ1-6
CASSVDRGLGSPLHF
TGTGCCAGCAGCGTAGACAGGGGATTAGGATCACCCCTCCACTTT
>-|-|TRBV6-5|TRBJ2-1
CAAQGFDNEQFF
TGTGCCGCTCAGGGATTCGACAATGAGCAGTTCTTC
>few|TRBD2|TRBV7-2|TRBJ2-1
CASSQARAGGSDEQFF
TGTGCCAGCAGCCAAGCTCGGGCGGGGGGGTCCGATGAGCAGTTCTTC
>few|-|TRBV18|TRBJ1-1
CASSPDQENTEAFF
TGTGCCAGCTCACCGGATCAGGAGAACACTGAAGCTTTCTTT
>-|TRBD2|TRBV18|TRBJ2-3
CASSPTLAGNTDTQYF
TGTGCCAGCTCACCTACACTAGCGGGCAACACAGATACGCAGTATTTT
>-|-|TRBV28|TRBJ1-2
CASGQLFYGYTF
TGTGCCAGCGGACAGCTTTTCTATGGCTACACCTTC
>-|-|TRBV11-2|TRBJ2-7
CALKASRSYEQYF
TGTGCCCTCAAGGCTAGCAGGTCCTACGAGCAGTACTTC
>-|TRBD2|TRBV27|TRBJ2-5
CASSLLAGFQETQYF
TGTGCCAGCAGTTTACTAGCGGGGTTTCAAGAGACCCAGTACTTC
>-|-|TRBV3-1/TRBV3-2|TRBJ2-3
CASSQWRGASTDTQYF
TGTGCCAGCAGCCAATGGCGCGGAGCTAGCACAGATACGCAGTATTTT
>-|-|TRBV2|TRBJ2-6
CASSEAGVPGANVLTF
TGTGCCAGCAGTGAAGCCGGGGTTCCTGGGGCCAACGTCCTGACTTTC
>-|TRBD1|TRBV18|TRBJ1-6
CASSPGTDSPLHF
TGTGCCAGCTCACCGGGGACAGATTCACCCCTCCACTTT
>-|-|TRBV3-1/TRBV3-2|TRBJ1-2
CASSQESGGSGYTF
TGTGCCAGCAGCCAAGAATCAGGAGGGTCCGGCTACACCTTC
>medium-sized|TRBD2|TRBV4-3|TRBJ2-2
CASSQDPPSGLPGELFF
TGCGCCAGCAGCCAAGATCCCCCTAGCGGGCTACCCGGGGAGCTGTTTTTT
>-|TRBD1|TRBV6-5|TRBJ2-7
CASSPRDRVYEQYF
TGTGCCAGCAGTCCCCGGGACAGGGTGTACGAGCAGTACTTC
>-|-|TRBV9|TRBJ2-5
CASSPRRGAGETQYF
TGTGCCAGCAGCCCCAGACGGGGGGCCGGAGAGACCCAGTACTTC
>-|-|TRBV30|TRBJ1-1
CAWVQGPGTEAFF
TGTGCCTGGGTTCAGGGCCCCGGCACTGAAGCTTTCTTT
>many|-|TRBV19|TRBJ2-1
CASSITSGGEQFF
TGTGCCAGTAGTATAACCTCTGGCGGGGAGCAGTTCTTC
>-|-|TRBV5-6|TRBJ1-1
CASSFFGYNRQSNTEAFF
TGTGCCAGCAGCTTTTTTGGCTACAACAGGCAATCGAACACTGAAGCTTTCTTT
>-|TRBD2|TRBV3-1/TRBV3-2|TRBJ2-3
CASSRYLDGRGGRTDTQYF
TGTGCCAGCAGCCGGTATCTAGATGGGCGGGGGGGTCGCACAGATACGCAGTATTTT
>once|TRBD1|TRBV5-6|TRBJ2-3
CASSFRQGRDTQYF
TGTGCCAGCAGCTTCAGACAGGGGAGGGATACGCAGTATTTT
>-|TRBD1|TRBV5-1|TRBJ1-2
CASSLGWTGADYGYTF
TGCGCCAGCAGCTTGGGATGGACAGGAGCGGACTATGGCTACACCTTC
>-|-|TRBV9|TRBJ1-3
CASSGQLHSGNTIYF
TGTGCCAGCAGCGGACAGCTTCACTCTGGAAACACCATATATTTT
>-|TRBD1|TRBV19|TRBJ1-1
CATRRQGAYSEAFF
TGTGCCACCAGACGCCAGGGGGCTTACAGTGAAGCTTTCTTT
>few|TRBD2|TRBV7-2|TRBJ2-7
CASSPQWGGSYEQYF
TGTGCCAGCAGTCCCCAGTGGGGGGGGTCCTACGAGCAGTACTTC
>once|-|TRBV27|TRBJ2-2
CASSYGQLNTGELFF
TGTGCCAGCAGTTACGGACAGTTGAACACCGGGGAGCTGTTTTTT